The 30 T cell receptor beta chains in this list originate from one sample, sequenced in a study of immune reconstitution after stem cell transplant in scleroderma. TCRdb re-called the RT-PCR reads with MiXCR, one entry per CDR3 protein. The data show about 5,600 distinct CDR3 sequences, around 7.6% seen once. This specimen was acquired before or after autologous hematopoietic stem cell transplantation (not recorded which). Receptors originate from a male donor with systemic sclerosis.

On this clonotype: A much larger clone differs by one base, so this may be a read error. The V gene is TRBV20-1, the J gene TRBJ1-4, with a possible D match to TRBD1 (6 bases). Germline V gene lookup returns CDR1 DFQATT and CDR2 SNEGSKA (reference sequence). The CDR3 spans 13 residues. Trimming shortened V by 5 bases and J by 6 bases, and 13 bases separated the two germline ends. The CDR3 DNA sequence: TGCAGTGCTCTCGGGGGGCAGGATGAAAAACTGTTTTTT. Protein sequence: CSALGGQDEKLFF.

The chain has TRBV12-3 or TRBV12-4 and TRBJ1-3; D perhaps matches TRBD1 (5 bases). The V end was cut by 0 bases, the J end by 5 bases, with 8 bases between. CDR3 size: 14 residues. DNA for the CDR3: TGTGCCAGCAGTTTAGCTGACAGTCGAAACACCATATATTTT. Its protein is CASSLADSRNTIYF.

By share, this clonotype ranks as medium-sized. The chain links TRBV2 to TRBJ1-2; TRBD1 agrees at 7 bases. CDR3 length equals 14 residues. Germline values: CDR1 SNHLY, CDR2 FYNNEI. The trim removed 3 bases at V and 5 bases at J, leaving 6 bases unmatched. The CDR3 DNA follows: TGTGCCAGCAGTGAGGCAGGGGGGAGATATGGCTACACCTTC. This sequence encodes CASSEAGGRYGYTF.

This clonotype was seen a few times. The chain combines TRBV20-1 with TRBJ1-2; the match to TRBD1 covers 7 bases. The CDR3 runs to 15 residues. CDR1 is DFQATT and CDR2 is SNEGSKA in the germline V gene (reference sequence). V lost 0 bases and J lost 8; bases outside the gene matches: 12. Written as DNA, the CDR3 is TGCAGTGCTAGAGATCTTGGACAGGAACTTAAGGGCTACACCTTC. Protein: CSARDLGQELKGYTF.

This clonotype is labeled medium-sized. This sequence joins TRBV20-1 and TRBJ2-5; TRBD2 matches 13 bases. This CDR3 is 15 amino acids long. Germline V gene lookup returns CDR1 DFQATT and CDR2 SNEGSKA (reference sequence). Trimming removed 5 bases from V and 5 bases from J; junction bases left unmatched: 8. The CDR3 reads CSAAGLAGDEETQYF. Written as DNA, the CDR3 is TGCAGTGCTGCCGGACTAGCGGGAGATGAGGAGACCCAGTACTTC.

This chain connects TRBV30 to TRBJ1-5; D is possibly TRBD1 (6 bases). The CDR3 consists of 14 residues. The germline V gene has CDR1 GTSNPN and CDR2 SVGIG (reference sequence). Between the trimmed V and J ends, which lost 2 bases and 4 bases, there was a span of 12 bases. The CDR3 DNA is TGTGCCTGGAGTTCCCGGGACAAAAATCAGCCCCAGCATTTT. Amino acids: CAWSSRDKNQPQHF.

This clonotype is medium-sized. The chain employs TRBV10-2 and TRBJ1-1, with D hard to call. The CDR3 runs 15 residues. CDR1 is WSHSY and CDR2 is SAAADI in the germline V gene. Trimming shortened V by 0 bases and J by 0 bases, and 8 bases separated the two germline ends. The DNA of the CDR3 is TGCGCCAGCAGTGAGTCGCCAGATATGAACACTGAAGCTTTCTTT. Translated: CASSESPDMNTEAFF.

This clonotype was seen a few times. V gene TRBV5-1 combines with J gene TRBJ2-1, with 10 bases lining up with TRBD2. The germline V gene has CDR1 SGHRS and CDR2 YFSETQ. This CDR3 comprises 14 residues. J was trimmed by 8 bases and V by 3 bases; bases with no gene match: 5. The CDR3 loop reads CASSSLAGVDEQFF. CDR3 nucleotide sequence: TGCGCCAGCAGCTCCCTAGCGGGAGTCGATGAGCAGTTCTTC.

The V call is TRBV12-3 or TRBV12-4, the J call TRBJ2-7; TRBD1 aligns across 7 bases. V shed 6 bases, J shed 9 bases, and the junction held 5 bases outside the gene matches. The CDR3 contains 11 residues. CDR3 nucleotides: TGTGCCAGCAGCCAGGACAGGCGGCAGTACTTC. Translation gives CASSQDRRQYF.

The V call is TRBV7-6, the J call TRBJ1-5; 8 positions agree with TRBD1. In germline, CDR1 is SGHVS, CDR2 FNYEAQ. Trimming cost V 1 base and J 6 bases; bases outside gene matches: 5. The CDR3 loop spans 15 amino acids. The CDR3 loop reads CASSLGQGRTQPQHF. The CDR3 DNA is TGTGCCAGCAGCTTAGGACAGGGGCGGACTCAGCCCCAGCATTTT.

By sample fraction, this clonotype is medium-sized. The chain couples TRBV28 to TRBJ2-4; D is ambiguous. Trimming stripped 7 bases from V and 1 base from J, with 8 bases between. From germline, CDR1 is MDHEN and CDR2 SYDVKM. This CDR3 region has 13 residues. CDR3 DNA sequence: TGTGCCAGCATGGATCCGGCCAAAAACATTCAGTACTTC. The encoded protein is CASMDPAKNIQYF.

This chain links TRBV20-1 with TRBJ2-7; 9 bases align to TRBD2. Germline V gives CDR1 DFQATT, CDR2 SNEGSKA (reference sequence). The CDR3 is 13 amino acids. CDR3 DNA sequence: TGCAGCGAGGGGTCGCGGGAGGGCTGGGAGCAGTACTTC. Its protein is CSEGSREGWEQYF.

This chain joins TRBV7-2 and TRBJ1-2, with 9 bases fitting TRBD1. Germline CDR1 reads SGHTA; CDR2 reads FQGNSA. V gave up 5 bases and J gave up 2 bases; unmatched junction bases: 6. The CDR3 extends over 15 amino acids. The CDR3 DNA sequence: TGTGCCAGCAGCGGCAACAGGGGGCAAAACTATGGCTACACCTTC. It yields the protein CASSGNRGQNYGYTF.

The chain recombines TRBV3-1 with TRBJ2-7, with no clear D. The V end was cut by 1 base, the J end by 2 bases, with 12 bases between. Germline-derived CDR1 and CDR2 are LGHDT and YNNKEL (reference sequence). The CDR3 runs to 15 residues. The CDR3 is CASSQGQLRAYEQYF. The DNA for the CDR3 is TGTGCCAGCAGCCAAGGACAATTACGGGCCTACGAGCAGTACTTC.

Here the CDR3 reads CASSHQTGVKTNEQFF. Here the CDR3 DNA reads TGCGCCAGCAGCCACCAAACAGGGGTCAAGACCAATGAGCAGTTCTTC. The gene calls are TRBV5-1 and TRBJ2-1; 7 nucleotides align to TRBD1. This CDR3 is 16 amino acids long. In germline, CDR1 is SGHRS, CDR2 YFSETQ. V dropped 4 bases and J dropped 6; count of bases not matched to a gene: 13.

In its sample, this clonotype is medium-sized (0.01 to 0.1%). This chain links TRBV5-1 with TRBJ2-3, with TRBD2 matching 7 bases. V gave up 3 bases and J gave up 2 bases; unmatched junction bases: 9. Germline CDR1 is SGHRS and CDR2 is YFSETQ. The CDR3 spans 16 residues. CDR3 in DNA: TGCGCCAGCAGCTCAGATCCGGGACTACCCACAGATACGCAGTATTTT. This gives the protein CASSSDPGLPTDTQYF.

The chain is built from TRBV20-1 and TRBJ2-1, with D possibly called TRBD1 or TRBD2 (6 bases each). CDR3 length equals 15 residues. Trimming pared 6 bases from V and 7 bases from J, leaving 22 bases between. The germline V gene encodes CDR1 DFQATT and CDR2 SNEGSKA (reference sequence). This CDR3 reads CSAQGRRAQGNEQFF. CDR3 DNA sequence: TGCAGTGCCCAGGGGCGGAGGGCCCAGGGGAATGAGCAGTTCTTC.

This clonotype is categorized as medium-sized. The chain links TRBV20-1 to TRBJ1-5; possibly TRBD1 for D (6 bases). The V and J ends lost 7 bases and 6 bases respectively, with 16 bases between them. Per the germline V gene, CDR1 is DFQATT and CDR2 is SNEGSKA (reference sequence). This CDR3 comprises 13 residues. CDR3 in amino acids: CSVPAGGGQPQHF. The CDR3 DNA reads TGCAGTGTGCCCGCGGGGGGCGGTCAGCCCCAGCATTTT.

Only a few counts were recorded for this clonotype. The chain has TRBV20-1 and TRBJ1-1, with D perhaps matching TRBD1 (6 bases). V gave up 3 bases and J gave up 0 bases, with 14 bases separating them. CDR1 is DFQATT and CDR2 is SNEGSKA in the germline V gene (reference sequence). CDR3 size: 15 residues. The CDR3 sequence: CSASFTGRMNTEAFF. The CDR3, as DNA: TGCAGTGCTAGTTTCACAGGGAGGATGAACACTGAAGCTTTCTTT.

The gene calls are TRBV5-5 and TRBJ2-2, with unresolved D. The CDR3 is made up of 14 amino acids. The germline V and J ends were trimmed by 5 bases and 2 bases, with 10 bases remaining between them. CDR1 SGHKS and CDR2 YYEKEE come from the germline V gene (reference sequence). CDR3 loop: CASSELPNTGELFF. The DNA for the CDR3 is TGTGCCAGCAGTGAACTACCTAACACCGGGGAGCTGTTTTTT.

By its share, this clonotype is medium-sized. In DNA, the CDR3 is TGCGCCAGCAGCTTCTCCGGGACGGGGAACACTGAAGCTTTCTTT. Translating gives CASSFSGTGNTEAFF. The rearrangement joins TRBV5-1 to TRBJ1-1, with TRBD1 as a possible D gene (5 bases). Germline V gives CDR1 SGHRS, CDR2 YFSETQ. Trimming left V 2 bases short and J 1 base short, with 12 bases between. The length of the CDR3 is 15 residues.

The chain carries TRBV20-1 and TRBJ2-3; tentative D call: TRBD2 (5 bases). The CDR3 sequence is 13 residues long. Germline CDR1 reads DFQATT; CDR2 reads SNEGSKA (reference sequence). Trimming took 3 bases from V and 3 from J, leaving 10 bases between them. This CDR3 is CSARRESTDTQYF. The DNA of the CDR3 is TGCAGTGCTAGGAGGGAGAGTACAGATACGCAGTATTTT.

This clonotype counts as medium-sized (0.01 to 0.1%). The chain employs TRBV20-1 and TRBJ1-5, with D tentatively TRBD1 (5 bases). Germline V gene lookup returns CDR1 DFQATT and CDR2 SNEGSKA (reference sequence). The CDR3 totals 15 residues. The germline V and J ends were trimmed by 1 base and 3 bases, with 13 bases remaining between them. The CDR3 reads CSARAGPADNQPQHF. CDR3 nucleotides: TGCAGTGCTAGAGCGGGACCGGCGGACAATCAGCCCCAGCATTTT.

By sample fraction, this clonotype is medium-sized. The CDR3 sequence is CASSLMGDHSGNTIYF. The CDR3 DNA follows: TGTGCCAGCAGCTTAATGGGGGACCACTCTGGAAACACCATATATTTT. The chain joins TRBV7-9 to TRBJ1-3, with D possibly matching TRBD1 (5 bases). The CDR3 is 16 residues long. Trimming removed 2 bases from V and 0 bases from J, with 11 bases in between. CDR1 and CDR2 (germline): SEHNR, FQNEAQ (reference sequence). Drawing the rest from reference TRBV7-9 and TRBJ1-3, the complete variable domain is DTGVSQNPRHKITKRGQNVTFRCDPISEHNRLYWYRQTLGQGPEFLTYFQNEAQLEKSRLLSDRFSAERPKGSFSTLEIQRTEQGDSAMYLCASSLMGDHSGNTIYFGEGSWLTVV.

CDR3 region: CASSPGTSGVRSSYEQYF. The DNA of the CDR3 is TGTGCCAGCAGCCCCGGGACTAGCGGGGTTCGCAGCTCCTACGAGCAGTACTTC. The rearrangement links TRBV27 to TRBJ2-7, with 13 bases lining up with TRBD2. Germline CDR1 MNHEY, CDR2 SMNVEV (reference sequence). The CDR3 has 18 amino acids. Trimming cost V 6 bases and J 0 bases; bases outside gene matches: 11.

This rearrangement joins TRBV10-3 to TRBJ1-1, with TRBD1 matching over 7 bases. J gave up 3 bases and V 4 bases, and 8 bases lay outside the gene matches. The CDR3 is 15 amino acids. From germline, CDR1 is ENHRY and CDR2 SYGVKD. CDR3 in amino acids: CAISALRDSDTEAFF. In DNA form, the CDR3 reads TGTGCCATCAGTGCCCTCAGGGACAGTGACACTGAAGCTTTCTTT.

This clonotype was picked up a small number of times. V is TRBV20-1 and J is TRBJ2-7; 14 nucleotides agree with TRBD2. The CDR3 length is 15 residues. CDR1 is DFQATT, CDR2 SNEGSKA, per germline (reference sequence). The J segment lost 4 bases and the V segment lost 6 bases, leaving 8 bases of the junction unmatched. Here the CDR3 reads CSAAGTSGRSYEQYF. In nucleotides, the CDR3 is TGCAGTGCGGCCGGGACTAGCGGGAGAAGTTACGAGCAGTACTTC.

Only a few counts were recorded for this clonotype. This chain links TRBV20-1 with TRBJ2-3; TRBD2 matches 12 bases. V lost 6 bases to trimming and J lost 4 bases; unmatched junction nucleotides: 11. Germline CDR1 reads DFQATT; CDR2 reads SNEGSKA (reference sequence). The CDR3 consists of 16 residues. In DNA form, the CDR3 reads TGCAGTGCCGTCATAAGGGGGACTAGCGGGTCAGATACGCAGTATTTT. Its translation: CSAVIRGTSGSDTQYF.

By frequency in the sample, this clonotype is medium-sized. The rearrangement uses TRBV5-1 and TRBJ2-3; TRBD2 aligns across 9 bases. Germline CDR1 SGHRS, CDR2 YFSETQ. This CDR3 is 16 amino acids long. V lost 1 base and J lost 2; bases outside the gene matches: 5. CDR3 DNA sequence: TGCGCCAGCAGCTTGTCAGGGACTAGCTCCACAGATACGCAGTATTTT. Its protein product is CASSLSGTSSTDTQYF.

This clonotype is deemed medium-sized. The genes are TRBV20-1 and TRBJ2-3; 8 bases agree with TRBD2. The CDR3 length is 16 residues. V was clipped by 0 bases and J by 3 bases; unmatched bases: 8. Per the germline V gene, CDR1 is DFQATT and CDR2 is SNEGSKA (reference sequence). The CDR3 reads CSARDFLASGTDTQYF. CDR3 DNA sequence: TGCAGTGCTAGAGACTTCTTGGCTAGCGGGACAGATACGCAGTATTTT.